One sample yielded the 30 T cell receptor beta chains listed below, sequenced in a study of human T cells and chemical hapten exposure. MiXCR, run by TCRdb on the RACE reads, gives a single entry per CDR3 protein. The profile covers about 76,000 distinct CDR3 sequences, with over 10% appearing a single time and 5.7% taken by the ten largest. The time point was: patch test 3, about 24 weeks after DPC sensitization. Treatment given: therapeutic diphenylcyclopropenone sensitization with weekly scalp DPC. The specimen comprised whole blood, sampled in connection with sensitization to the hapten diphenylcyclopropenone (DPC). These receptors all come from a woman aged 50 to 60 with alopecia areata. Some clones in this sample may be carry-over from other donors' samples.

This clonotype was recorded a few times. CDR3 sequence: CSGGLQAYNEQFF. Here the CDR3 DNA reads TGCAGCGGGGGACTACAGGCCTACAATGAGCAGTTCTTC. This chain connects TRBV29-1 to TRBJ2-1, with 7 bases matching TRBD2. Germline V gene data show CDR1 as SQVTM and CDR2 as ANQGSEA. Trimming at V came to 7 bases and at J to 2 bases, leaving 5 bases not matched to a gene. This CDR3 is built from 13 residues.

This clonotype was observed a few times. This rearrangement joins TRBV20-1 to TRBJ2-2, with 11 bases matching TRBD1. With V trimmed by 0 bases and J by 6 bases, 6 bases remained unmatched. Per the germline V gene, CDR1 is DFQATT and CDR2 is SNEGSKA (reference sequence). CDR3 length: 16 amino acids. This CDR3 is CSARDGGQGAAGELFF. The CDR3 region has the DNA TGCAGTGCTAGAGATGGAGGACAGGGGGCAGCCGGGGAGCTGTTTTTT.

This clonotype appeared many times. The chain combines TRBV24-1 with TRBJ2-1; no definite D call. Germline V CDR1 and CDR2: KGHDR, SFDVKD. CDR3 size: 15 residues. V was pared by 3 bases and J by 3 bases, with 11 bases between. CDR3 sequence (DNA): TGTGCCACCAGTGATCGTAACACAAGCTACAATGAGCAGTTCTTC. It translates to CATSDRNTSYNEQFF.

This clonotype showed up many times. The V call is TRBV29-1, the J call TRBJ1-1; D may be TRBD1 (5 bases). V lost 3 bases and J 5 bases, leaving 13 bases between the germline ends. The CDR3 extends over 13 amino acids. CDR1 SQVTM and CDR2 ANQGSEA come from the germline V gene. In nucleotides, the CDR3 is TGCAGCGTTGACCCGGGGGTAGGTACTGAAGCTTTCTTT. Amino acid sequence: CSVDPGVGTEAFF.

The chain has TRBV29-1 and TRBJ1-4; D is undetermined. Germline CDR1 reads SQVTM; CDR2 reads ANQGSEA. Trimming took off 7 bases at V and 1 base at J, with 10 bases between the two ends. The CDR3 runs 13 residues. CDR3 in amino acids: CSGGSGTNEKLFF. The CDR3 DNA follows: TGCAGCGGCGGTTCGGGAACTAATGAAAAACTGTTTTTT.

The genes are TRBV2 and TRBJ1-1; no reliable D call. Trimming pared 6 bases from V and 0 bases from J, leaving 11 bases between. The V gene's germline CDR1 is SNHLY and CDR2 FYNNEI. The CDR3 spans 14 residues. The CDR3: CASRRSYMNTEAFF. DNA of the CDR3: TGTGCCAGCAGGAGAAGTTACATGAACACTGAAGCTTTCTTT. The variable domain in full, with the rest retrieved from reference TRBV2 and TRBJ1-1, is EPEVTQTPSHQVTQMGQEVILRCVPISNHLYFYWYRQILGQKVEFLVSFYNNEISEKSEIFDDQFSVERPDGSNFTLKIRSTKLEDSAMYFCASRRSYMNTEAFFGQGTRLTVV.

This clonotype was detected only a few times. The gene calls are TRBV18 and TRBJ2-7; unclear D gene. Germline V gene sequence: CDR1 KGHSH, CDR2 LQKENI. CDR3 length: 14 residues. V shed 3 bases and J shed 0 bases, with 9 bases lying between them. CDR3 in DNA: TGTGCCAGCTCACCTGAGTACAGCTCCTACGAGCAGTACTTC. The encoded protein is CASSPEYSSYEQYF.

The chain uses TRBV12-3 or TRBV12-4 and TRBJ1-1; D is unresolved. Trimming stripped 8 bases from V and 5 bases from J, with 15 bases between. This CDR3 spans 13 amino acids. Here the CDR3 reads CASLAVGGTEAFF. In DNA, the CDR3 is TGTGCCAGCCTCGCCGTCGGTGGAACTGAAGCTTTCTTT.

This clonotype appeared a few times. This chain connects TRBV28 to TRBJ2-2; D gene uncertain. Germline assignment: CDR1 MDHEN and CDR2 SYDVKM. This CDR3 comprises 13 residues. Trimming pared 10 bases from V and 0 bases from J, leaving 9 bases between. CDR3 amino acids: CATTVANTGELFF. Here the CDR3 DNA reads TGTGCCACGACTGTCGCGAACACCGGGGAGCTGTTTTTT.

This clonotype was seen at least ten times. The rearrangement links TRBV7-7 to TRBJ2-1; 12 bases match TRBD2. The trim removed 5 bases at V and 4 bases at J, leaving 18 bases unmatched. CDR1 SSHAT and CDR2 FNYEAQ come from the germline V gene (reference sequence). The CDR3 consists of 20 residues. DNA of the CDR3: TGTGCCAGCAGCCCCCCGGTTCTAGCGGGAGGGCCCATGTCATACAATGAGCAGTTCTTC. This translates into CASSPPVLAGGPMSYNEQFF.

This clonotype was seen only once. This could be a read error, since a much larger clone is one nucleotide away. The chain employs TRBV15 and TRBJ2-5; D is perhaps TRBD1 (6 bases). CDR3 length: 16 residues. The germline V gene has CDR1 LNHNV and CDR2 YYDKDF (reference sequence). CDR3 sequence: CATSRAAGVLQETQHF. CDR3 nucleotides: TGTGCCACCAGCAGAGCGGCAGGGGTCCTCCAAGAGACCCAGCACTTC.

The chain has TRBV3-1 and TRBJ1-1, with D unresolved. There are 13 residues in the CDR3. The V gene's germline CDR1 is LGHDT and CDR2 YNNKEL (reference sequence). With 2 bases removed from V and 2 bases from J, the gap between germline ends came to 6 bases. The CDR3 loop is CASSQRRNTEAFF. The CDR3 DNA reads TGTGCCAGCAGCCAACGTCGCAACACTGAAGCTTTCTTT. Using reference TRBV3-1 and TRBJ1-1 for the parts outside the CDR3, the full variable domain is DTAVSQTPKYLVTQMGNDKSIKCEQNLGHDTMYWYKQDSKKFLKIMFSYNNKELIINETVPNRFSPKSPDKAHLNLHINSLELGDSAVYFCASSQRRNTEAFFGQGTRLTVV.

The CDR3 coding sequence is TGTGCCAGCAGCGTAGCGGACCTCTCCTACGAGCAGTACTTC. It specifies CASSVADLSYEQYF. The chain combines TRBV9 with TRBJ2-7; D is unresolved. The CDR3 loop spans 14 amino acids. V was shortened by 0 bases and J by 0 bases, with 7 bases between the two germline ends. Germline values: CDR1 SGDLS, CDR2 YYNGEE.

This clonotype was seen ten or more times. The chain combines TRBV19 with TRBJ2-3; D is uncertain. The CDR3 runs to 14 residues. The germline V and J ends were trimmed by 5 bases and 5 bases, with 14 bases remaining between them. The germline CDR1 and CDR2 sequences are LNHDA and SQIVND (reference sequence). The CDR3 region has the DNA TGTGCCAGTAGTGGAGACCCCGGCCTAGATACGCAGTATTTT. Translated, it gives CASSGDPGLDTQYF. Based on the CDR3 plus reference TRBV19 and TRBJ2-3, the full variable domain is DGGITQSPKYLFRKEGQNVTLSCEQNLNHDAMYWYRQDPGQGLRLIYYSQIVNDFQKGDIAEGYSVSREKKESFPLTVTSAQKNPTAFYLCASSGDPGLDTQYFGPGTRLTVL.

The chain links TRBV5-4 to TRBJ2-3; D is undetermined. CDR1 SGHNT and CDR2 YYREEE come from the germline V gene (reference sequence). This CDR3 has 15 residues. V lost 4 bases and J lost 6, with 18 bases in between. CDR3 nucleotide sequence: TGTGCCAGCAGCCCCGGAGACCCACTCCCGGATACGCAGTATTTT. Its protein is CASSPGDPLPDTQYF. Supplemented by reference TRBV5-4 and TRBJ2-3, the full variable domain reads ETGVTQSPTHLIKTRGQQVTLRCSSQSGHNTVSWYQQALGQGPQFIFQYYREEENGRGNFPPRFSGLQFPNYSSELNVNALELDDSALYLCASSPGDPLPDTQYFGPGTRLTVL.

This clonotype was recorded a few times. The junction departs from germline at one end; a sequencing error may be responsible. V is TRBV6-1 and J is TRBJ1-5; D gene unclear. CDR3 length: 13 residues. Germline V CDR1 and CDR2: MNHNS, SASEGT. The CDR3 nucleotides read TGTCCCAGCAGTGAATTTGGAAATCAGCCCCAGCATTTT. Amino acid sequence: CPSSEFGNQPQHF.

In this sample, this clonotype turned up many times. The gene calls are TRBV27 and TRBJ2-1; 16 bases are shared with TRBD2. The CDR3 loop spans 16 amino acids. Germline V gene data show CDR1 as MNHEY and CDR2 as SMNVEV (reference sequence). V trimming: 8 bases; J trimming: 7 bases; junction bases outside the gene matches: 8. The CDR3, as DNA: TGTGCCAGCCGGGGGACTAGCGGGAGGGCGGGTAATGAGCAGTTCTTC. Protein sequence: CASRGTSGRAGNEQFF.

This clonotype has only a few counts. This chain links TRBV30 with TRBJ1-1; D is unresolved. CDR1 and CDR2 (germline): GTSNPN, SVGIG (reference sequence). The CDR3 is 13 residues long. V was shortened by 1 base and J by 1 base, with 7 bases between the two germline ends. The CDR3 sequence: CAWSGMGNTEAFF. The DNA for the CDR3 is TGTGCCTGGAGTGGTATGGGGAACACTGAAGCTTTCTTT.

This clonotype came up many times. Here the CDR3 DNA reads TGTGCCAGCAGTTTAGCGCTCGCGGGAAGCTACAATGAGCAGTTCTTC. This translates into CASSLALAGSYNEQFF. This chain uses TRBV12-3 or TRBV12-4 with TRBJ2-1, with D perhaps TRBD2 (6 bases). V lost 0 bases and J lost 3, with 12 bases in between. The CDR3 extends over 16 amino acids.

V and J are TRBV7-9 and TRBJ1-6, with a possible D match to TRBD1 (6 bases). V was trimmed by 5 bases and J by 5 bases, leaving 13 bases between them. Germline CDR1 reads SEHNR; CDR2 reads FQNEAQ (reference sequence). This CDR3 has 15 residues. CDR3 in DNA: TGTGCCAGCAGCGCACAACAGGGAGATAATTCACCCCTCCACTTT. Amino acid sequence: CASSAQQGDNSPLHF.

This sequence joins TRBV21-1 and TRBJ2-3. TRBV21-1 is noted as a pseudogene. CDR3 size: 13 residues. CDR3 region: CASRSDQNYTQYF. The CDR3 bases are TGTGCCAGCAGAAGCGATCAAAACTATACGCAGTATTTT.

The chain has TRBV12-3 or TRBV12-4 and TRBJ1-1, with D perhaps TRBD1 (5 bases). The CDR3 consists of 14 residues. Between the trimmed V and J ends, which lost 6 bases and 0 bases, there was a span of 11 bases. DNA for the CDR3: TGTGCCAGCAGGTTGGACAACCTGAACACTGAAGCTTTCTTT. This sequence encodes CASRLDNLNTEAFF.

As concerns this clonotype: It may be a read error: a sequence one base away is much more abundant. This chain joins TRBV3-1 and TRBJ1-2, with TRBD1 as a possible D gene (5 bases). The CDR3 sequence is 17 residues long. CDR1 LGHDT and CDR2 YNNKEL come from the germline V gene (reference sequence). The CDR3 DNA follows: TGTGCCAGCAGCCAGGCTGGACAAGACGTGGACTACTATAGCTACACCTTC. This encodes CASSQAGQDVDYYSYTF.

This clonotype was recorded at least ten times. CDR3 coding DNA: TGCAGCGTTGAAGAGACAGGGTACGAGCAGTACTTC. Translated: CSVEETGYEQYF. The chain joins TRBV29-1 to TRBJ2-7; TRBD1 aligns across 7 bases. Germline V gene sequence: CDR1 SQVTM, CDR2 ANQGSEA. Unmatched junction bases numbered 0, after V lost 0 bases and J lost 4 bases. The CDR3 is made up of 12 amino acids.

The rearrangement joins TRBV20-1 to TRBJ1-2; unclear D gene. CDR1 is DFQATT, CDR2 SNEGSKA, per germline (reference sequence). V gave up 0 bases and J gave up 2 bases, with 13 bases separating them. This CDR3 spans 15 amino acids. The CDR3 DNA follows: TGCAGTGCTAGAGATCCCGGAATTTTCAACTATGGCTACACCTTC. This sequence encodes CSARDPGIFNYGYTF.

This clonotype was seen repeatedly, ten times or more. This rearrangement joins TRBV11-2 to TRBJ2-1; 10 bases are a match to TRBD2. This CDR3 contains 15 residues. CDR1 is SGHAT, CDR2 FQNNGV, per germline. The V and J ends lost 2 bases and 8 bases, in that order; junction bases with no gene match: 6. As DNA, the CDR3 is TGTGCCAGCAGCTTATCAGCGGGAGGGTGGGATGAGCAGTTCTTC. Translated, it gives CASSLSAGGWDEQFF.

The chain carries TRBV5-1 and TRBJ2-5; 9 bases match TRBD2. This CDR3 has 18 amino acids. Germline values: CDR1 SGHRS, CDR2 YFSETQ. The J segment lost 1 base and the V segment lost 0 bases, leaving 10 bases of the junction unmatched. The CDR3 sequence is CASSLAGLSGRRQETQYF. As DNA, the CDR3 is TGCGCCAGCAGCTTGGCGGGTCTAAGCGGGAGGCGCCAAGAGACCCAGTACTTC.

The chain combines TRBV20-1 with TRBJ2-7; maybe TRBD2 (5 bases). The V end was cut by 1 base, the J end by 6 bases, with 10 bases between. Germline V lookup: CDR1 DFQATT, CDR2 SNEGSKA (reference sequence). The CDR3 totals 12 residues. In DNA, the CDR3 is TGCAGTGCTAGAGTACGAGGGTCCGAGCAGTACTTC. Amino acids: CSARVRGSEQYF.

A few counts support this clonotype. The rearrangement uses TRBV18 and TRBJ1-6, with 7 bases fitting TRBD1. V was pared by 2 bases and J by 3 bases, with 4 bases of the junction left unmatched. The length of the CDR3 is 16 residues. CDR1 KGHSH and CDR2 LQKENI come from the germline V gene. CDR3 in amino acids: CASSPYQGGYNSPLHF. In DNA, the CDR3 is TGTGCCAGCTCACCATACCAGGGGGGCTATAATTCACCCCTCCACTTT.

V usage is TRBV18 and J usage is TRBJ1-1; 9 positions agree with TRBD1. J was trimmed by 2 bases and V by 3 bases; bases with no gene match: 4. CDR3 length: 15 residues. Germline values: CDR1 KGHSH, CDR2 LQKENI. The CDR3 is CASSPGQGRNTEAFF. In nucleotides, the CDR3 is TGTGCCAGCTCACCGGGACAGGGTCGAAACACTGAAGCTTTCTTT.